These 23 T cell receptor beta chains were sequenced from one sample in a study of regulatory T cells in long-lasting Graves disease. The time point is: newly diagnosed GD, antithyroid drugs for less than 3 months. Following extraction of RNA from PBMCs, that RNA was used to make the TCR library. Library construction for TCR beta used iRepertoire HTBI primers and Arm-PCR of CDR3 regions. TCRdb re-derived calls from the multiplex PCR reads in MiXCR, one entry per CDR3 protein. There are hundreds of thousands of distinct CDR3 sequences in the sample; roughly a sixth occur only once, and 25% to 30% lies in the top ten. These same records also appear under a second study, on T cells in Graves' hyperthyroidism and ophthalmopathy.

Sequenced material: peripheral blood mononuclear cells (PBMCs), taken at new diagnosis, from a patient treated with antithyroid drugs. Every receptor here comes from a man aged 35 to 55 with Graves disease.

At least ten counts were recorded for this clonotype. The rearrangement joins TRBV20-1 to TRBJ2-2, with D possibly matching TRBD1 (7 bases). Germline assignment: CDR1 DFQATT and CDR2 SNEGSKA (reference sequence). CDR3 length: 13 residues. Trimming pared 5 bases from V and 7 bases from J, leaving 14 bases between. The CDR3 nucleotides read TGCAGTGCTTTGCGACAGGGAGGCGGGGAGCTGTTTTTT. Residues: CSALRQGGGELFF.

Many counts were recorded for this clonotype. The chain links TRBV7-6 to TRBJ2-1, with D perhaps TRBD2 (8 bases). Germline V lookup: CDR1 SGHVS, CDR2 FNYEAQ. V gave up 4 bases and J gave up 6 bases, with 28 bases separating them. The CDR3 totals 19 residues. CDR3 sequence (DNA): TGTGCCAGCAGCTCCGTTATCGGGGGGGGCGGTTACAGGGGCAATGAGCAGTTCTTC. Its translation is CASSSVIGGGGYRGNEQFF.

Notes on this clonotype: It may be a read error: a sequence one base away is much more abundant. The rearrangement uses TRBV6-2 or TRBV6-3 and TRBJ2-6; 7 nucleotides line up with TRBD1. Germline values: CDR1 MNHEY, CDR2 SVGEGT. This CDR3 has 20 residues. V dropped 6 bases and J dropped 2; count of bases not matched to a gene: 19. CDR3 coding DNA: TGTGCCAGCAGGTTACTCCCCTGGACAGGCCCCACGGCTGGGGCCAACGTCCTGACTTTC. Its translation is CASRLLPWTGPTAGANVLTF.

The sample holds many counts of this clonotype. This chain uses TRBV3-1 with TRBJ2-3; 7 nucleotides line up with TRBD2. CDR3 length: 16 residues. Germline CDR1 LGHDT, CDR2 YNNKEL (reference sequence). With 1 base clipped from V and 3 bases from J, the junction kept 7 bases outside the gene matches. This CDR3 reads CASSQALVGGTDTQYF. For the CDR3, the DNA is TGTGCCAGCAGCCAAGCCCTTGTGGGGGGGACAGATACGCAGTATTTT.

This clonotype was picked up a small number of times. The chain recombines TRBV12-3 or TRBV12-4 with TRBJ2-1; D is possibly TRBD1 or TRBD2 (5 bases each). The CDR3 sequence is 20 residues long. With 5 bases removed from V and 0 bases from J, the gap between germline ends came to 26 bases. The CDR3 bases are TGTGCCAGCAGTCCAACCGGGACCAACTCATTTAACGTCTCCTACAATGAGCAGTTCTTC. Amino acids: CASSPTGTNSFNVSYNEQFF.

CDR3 amino acids: CRGGGYTF. As DNA, the CDR3 is TGCAGGGGGGGAGGCTACACCTTC. This rearrangement joins TRBV20-1 to TRBJ1-2, with D possibly TRBD1 on 5 matching bases. The length of the CDR3 is 8 residues. The germline V gene encodes CDR1 DFQATT and CDR2 SNEGSKA (reference sequence).

This clonotype has a count of ten or more. This chain uses TRBV11-2 with TRBJ2-5, with 9 bases lining up with TRBD2. This CDR3 contains 14 residues. With 8 bases clipped from V and 5 bases from J, the junction kept 9 bases outside the gene matches. From germline, CDR1 is SGHAT and CDR2 FQNNGV. CDR3 in DNA: TGTGCCAGCCGCGGCAGCGGGGGGCCGGAGACCCAGTACTTC. Translation gives CASRGSGGPETQYF.

This chain links TRBV7-2 with TRBJ2-7; D possibly corresponds to TRBD2 (5 bases). Germline loops: CDR1 SGHTA, CDR2 FQGNSA. The CDR3 runs 12 residues. This CDR3 reads CASEGRGYEQYF. The CDR3 bases are TGTGCTAGCGAAGGGCGAGGGTACGAGCAGTACTTC.

The sample holds one count of this clonotype. This may come from a read error, since a much larger clone is one base off. As the CDR3 is not closed by the conserved phenylalanine or tryptophan, this likely results from a read error. The rearrangement joins TRBV6-1 to TRBJ2-3; D tentatively fits TRBD1 or TRBD2 (6 bases each). There are 16 residues in the CDR3. The V end was cut by 7 bases, the J end by 2 bases, with 19 bases between. Germline lookup yields CDR1 MNHNS and CDR2 SASEGT. CDR3 sequence reads: CASTGKGGPLTDTQYV. For the CDR3, the DNA is TGTGCCAGCACCGGAAAGGGGGGCCCCCTCACAGATACGCAGTATGTT.

This clonotype was counted ten times or more. The chain has TRBV28 and TRBJ1-5; D not resolved. With 7 bases removed from V and 9 bases from J, the gap between germline ends came to 13 bases. There are 12 residues in the CDR3. Per the germline V gene, CDR1 is MDHEN and CDR2 is SYDVKM. The CDR3 here is CASTDPIRPQHF. CDR3 DNA sequence: TGTGCCAGCACCGACCCGATTCGGCCCCAGCATTTT.

This clonotype was counted ten times or more. J is TRBJ2-1 and V is TRBV29-1; D gene uncertain. V was shortened by 4 bases and J by 3 bases, with 7 bases between the two germline ends. The CDR3 contains 12 residues. Germline assignment: CDR1 SQVTM and CDR2 ANQGSEA. The chain's CDR3 is CSVGSRYNEQFF. DNA of the CDR3: TGCAGCGTTGGGTCCCGCTACAATGAGCAGTTCTTC.

This clonotype was recorded many times. The rearrangement links TRBV2 to TRBJ1-4, with D maybe TRBD1 (6 bases). CDR1 is SNHLY, CDR2 FYNNEI, per germline. The CDR3 contains 15 residues. Trimming took off 5 bases at V and 7 bases at J, with 17 bases between the two ends. Here the CDR3 DNA reads TGTGCCAGCAGTCCTCAGGGGCCCAGGGGTGAAAAACTGTTTTTT. Amino acids: CASSPQGPRGEKLFF.

This clonotype was counted many times. The chain recombines TRBV18 with TRBJ2-3; D might be TRBD2 (5 bases). V was pared by 3 bases and J by 0 bases, with 13 bases between. CDR1 is KGHSH and CDR2 is LQKENI in the germline V gene. The CDR3 has 16 residues. The CDR3 nucleotides are TGTGCCAGCTCACCCTGGGAGCCGGGTAGCACAGATACGCAGTATTTT. Encoded protein: CASSPWEPGSTDTQYF.

This clonotype was found many times. This chain uses TRBV7-2 with TRBJ1-6; D gene ambiguous. The germline CDR1 and CDR2 sequences are SGHTA and FQGNSA. The CDR3 loop spans 17 amino acids. V gave up 7 bases and J gave up 0 bases, with 16 bases separating them. In nucleotides, the CDR3 is TGTGCCAGCACCCCAGTTGGTAGGAGCTCCTATAATTCACCCCTCCACTTT. Translating gives CASTPVGRSSYNSPLHF.

This clonotype was seen more than once but under ten times. V is TRBV19 and J is TRBJ1-5; 7 positions match TRBD1. Germline assignment: CDR1 LNHDA and CDR2 SQIVND (reference sequence). The CDR3 has 16 residues. Germline trimming cut 2 bases from V and 2 bases from J; bases unmatched to any gene: 6. CDR3 region: CASSISGTAGNQPQHF. CDR3 nucleotide sequence: TGTGCCAGTAGTATATCTGGGACAGCTGGCAATCAGCCCCAGCATTTT.

This clonotype was recorded many times. CDR3 in amino acids: CASSGRGYEQYF. The DNA for the CDR3 is TGTGCCAGCAGCGGCCGGGGGTACGAGCAGTACTTC. The rearrangement joins TRBV9 to TRBJ2-7, with D possibly matching TRBD2 (6 bases). Trimming left V 3 bases short and J 4 bases short, with 8 bases between. The CDR3 sequence is 12 residues long. CDR1 and CDR2 (germline): SGDLS, YYNGEE.

This clonotype was counted ten times or more. The chain has TRBV6-1 and TRBJ1-3, with no clear D. V was cut by 11 bases and J by 4 bases, with 18 bases left in between. Germline lookup yields CDR1 MNHNS and CDR2 SASEGT. The CDR3 extends over 14 amino acids. CDR3 loop: CAARPGGAGNTIYF. CDR3 in DNA: TGTGCCGCCCGCCCAGGTGGCGCGGGAAACACCATATATTTT.

The CDR3 sequence: CASSPDGTGYEQYF. The CDR3 nucleotides are TGTGCCAGCAGCCCGGACGGGACAGGCTACGAGCAGTACTTC. The chain links TRBV3-1 to TRBJ2-7; TRBD1 agrees at 8 bases. CDR1 is LGHDT and CDR2 is YNNKEL in the germline V gene (reference sequence). The CDR3 runs 14 residues. V lost 4 bases and J lost 3; bases outside the gene matches: 5.

This clonotype was observed at least ten times. This chain connects TRBV15 to TRBJ2-7, with D maybe TRBD2 (5 bases). V shed 5 bases and J shed 1 base, with 12 bases lying between them. The CDR3 contains 14 residues. The germline CDR1 and CDR2 sequences are LNHNV and YYDKDF (reference sequence). In DNA form, the CDR3 reads TGTGCCACCAGCCACGGACTGAGATCCTACGAGCAGTACTTC. Its translation is CATSHGLRSYEQYF.

This clonotype was counted many times. V and J are TRBV7-2 and TRBJ2-7; D is unclear. The CDR3 is 13 residues long. The germline CDR1 and CDR2 sequences are SGHTA and FQGNSA. V lost 3 bases, J lost 6 bases, and 12 bases lay in between. The CDR3 DNA is TGTGCCAGCAGCTTGTTCGATTGGTCCGAGCAGTACTTC. Protein sequence: CASSLFDWSEQYF.

CDR3 residues: CSVRDGSSYEQYF. The CDR3 coding sequence is TGCAGCGTTCGGGACGGGAGCTCCTACGAGCAGTACTTC. This chain links TRBV29-1 with TRBJ2-7, with D perhaps matching TRBD2 (6 bases). Per germline, CDR1 SQVTM and CDR2 ANQGSEA. The ends were cut back, 5 bases at V and 0 bases at J, with 11 bases in the middle. The CDR3 contains 13 residues.

The chain couples TRBV12-3 or TRBV12-4 to TRBJ1-4, with a weak D call TRBD1 (6 bases). CDR3 length: 13 residues. Trimming stripped 5 bases from V and 5 bases from J, with 9 bases between. DNA for the CDR3: TGTGCCAGCAGTGGCGGGGGCAATGAAAAACTGTTTTTT. Translating it yields CASSGGGNEKLFF.

The chain employs TRBV3-1 and TRBJ1-5; D is perhaps TRBD1 (5 bases). Germline V gene lookup returns CDR1 LGHDT and CDR2 YNNKEL (reference sequence). V lost 3 bases, J lost 2 bases, and 20 bases lay in between. The CDR3 is 18 residues long. The CDR3 coding sequence is TGTGCCAGCAGCCAGGCGGCTGGGACTTTGGGGGGCAATCAGCCCCAGCATTTT. Translation: CASSQAAGTLGGNQPQHF.